This is a list of T cell receptor beta chains from one sample in a study of blood T cells in healthy people across ages. MiXCR, applied by TCRdb to the 5' RACE reads, yields one record per CDR3 protein. This sample has 850,000 to 950,000 distinct CDR3 sequences, with about 30% found just once. Sequenced material: blood. Receptor source: an elderly woman in good health. The CDR3 runs from the conserved cysteine through the conserved F or W. A D gene is named only where the DNA matches it firmly. Rows give clone size only sometimes, using once, few, many, or a class for an expanded clone.

j_call,v_call,clone_size,d_call,cdr3_aa,cdr3_nt
TRBJ2-2,TRBV28,few,NA,CASITPGRNTGELFF,TGTGCCAGCATTACCCCGGGGAGGAACACCGGGGAGCTGTTTTTT
TRBJ2-1,TRBV5-6,many,TRBD1,CASLPDRGLISYNEQFF,TGTGCCAGCTTACCAGACAGGGGGCTAATTTCCTACAATGAGCAGTTCTTC
TRBJ2-1,TRBV7-2,many,NA,CASSFGSGAYNEQFF,TGTGCCAGCAGCTTTGGGAGCGGTGCGTACAATGAGCAGTTCTTC
TRBJ2-7,TRBV10-3,NA,TRBD1,CAIRPTGGETYEQYF,TGTGCCATCAGGCCGACAGGGGGGGAAACCTACGAGCAGTACTTC
TRBJ1-1,TRBV10-3,many,TRBD1,CAISERTGVNTEAFF,TGTGCCATCAGTGAAAGAACAGGGGTCAACACTGAAGCTTTCTTT
TRBJ2-1,TRBV20-1,few,TRBD2,CSASGPRTSGKFNEQFF,TGCAGTGCTTCTGGGCCACGGACTAGCGGGAAATTCAATGAGCAGTTCTTC
TRBJ2-1,TRBV20-1,many,TRBD2,CSVTSGGPLYNEQFF,TGCAGTGTTACTAGCGGGGGACCCTTATACAATGAGCAGTTCTTC
TRBJ1-2,TRBV28,few,TRBD1,CASSPAGGGGYTF,TGTGCCAGCAGTCCCGCAGGGGGCGGTGGCTACACCTTC
TRBJ1-6,TRBV20-1,NA,TRBD1,CSAPRTGAANSPLHF,TGCAGTGCCCCTCGGACAGGGGCCGCTAATTCACCCCTCCACTTT
TRBJ1-2,TRBV18,NA,NA,CASSPAGRADYGYTF,TGTGCCAGCTCACCAGCAGGGAGGGCGGACTATGGCTACACCTTC
TRBJ1-1,TRBV7-9,few,NA,CASSQVGGAEAFF,TGTGCCAGCAGCCAGGTCGGAGGAGCTGAAGCTTTCTTT
TRBJ1-2,TRBV7-2,many,NA,CASSTSGYYGYTF,TGTGCCAGCAGCACCTCAGGGTACTATGGCTACACCTTC
TRBJ1-2,TRBV6-6,many,TRBD1,CASSPLGQAGTF,TGTGCCAGCAGTCCACTCGGACAGGCCGGCACCTTC
TRBJ1-1,TRBV29-1,few,TRBD1,CSGLTGPGDTEAFF,TGCAGCGGCCTGACAGGGCCCGGGGACACTGAAGCTTTCTTT
TRBJ2-5,TRBV5-1,many,NA,CASSLDSTRETQYF,TGCGCCAGCAGCTTGGATTCCACGCGGGAGACCCAGTACTTC
TRBJ2-1,TRBV5-6,many,NA,CASSPFGAGLSYNEQFF,TGTGCCAGCAGCCCCTTCGGGGCGGGGCTCTCCTACAATGAGCAGTTCTTC
TRBJ2-3,TRBV5-1,many,NA,CASSFTGNFGTDTQYF,TGCGCCAGCAGCTTTACAGGGAATTTCGGCACAGATACGCAGTATTTT
TRBJ2-5,TRBV6-2/TRBV6-3,NA,TRBD1,CASMEQGPQETQYF,TGTGCCAGCATGGAACAGGGGCCTCAAGAGACCCAGTACTTC